This TCR beta chain was sequenced during a study of OX40 agonist ivuxolimab in advanced cancers. The wider study: Enrollees could have had prior anti-PD-1, anti-PD-L1 or anti-CTLA-4 therapy, which roughly 40% had received. Three patients, one with hepatocellular carcinoma and two with cutaneous melanoma, achieved partial responses.

Turning to this clone: Its antigen is not known.

General study results and limits: Clonal expansion in partial responders at 0.1-3.0 mg/kg ranked among the lowest.

Sequencing used immunoSEQ multiplex PCR; TCRdb keeps in-frame clones, though not all of them. The repertoire consists of about 50,000 clones, with roughly 85% occurring once and the leading ten covering less than 0.8%. The length of the CDR3 is 13 residues. The germline V gene has CDR1 SGHNT and CDR2 YYREEE (reference sequence). Trimming took 1 base from V and 3 from J, leaving 7 bases between them. At baseline, cycle 4 day 1, and cycle 7 day 1, blood was sampled. This TCR was sampled from an adult with an advanced solid tumor such as melanoma, head and neck, liver or kidney cancer. This sequence joins TRBV5-4 and TRBJ1-1, with D unresolved. The sequencing here drew on CD4+ or CD8+ T cells sorted from blood, taken in a trial of the OX40 agonist ivuxolimab. The CDR3 DNA is TGTGCCAGCAGCTTGACAGTTGACACTGAAGCTTTCTTT. Encoded protein: CASSLTVDTEAFF.